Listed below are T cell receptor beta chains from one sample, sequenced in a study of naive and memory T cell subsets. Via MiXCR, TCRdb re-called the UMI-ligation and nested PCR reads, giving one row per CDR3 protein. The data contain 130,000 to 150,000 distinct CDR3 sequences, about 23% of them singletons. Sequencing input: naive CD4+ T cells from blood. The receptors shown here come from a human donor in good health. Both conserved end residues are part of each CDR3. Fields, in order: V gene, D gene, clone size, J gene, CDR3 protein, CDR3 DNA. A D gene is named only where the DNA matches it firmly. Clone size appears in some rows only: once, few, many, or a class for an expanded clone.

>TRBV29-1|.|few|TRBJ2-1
CSVAGRHYNEQFF
TGCAGCGTTGCGGGCAGGCACTACAATGAGCAGTTCTTC
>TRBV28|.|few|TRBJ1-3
CASETGNTIYF
TGTGCCAGCGAGACCGGAAACACCATATATTTT
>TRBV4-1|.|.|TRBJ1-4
CASSQEKNAGINEKLFF
TGCGCCAGCAGCCAAGAAAAAAACGCAGGGATCAATGAAAAACTGTTTTTT
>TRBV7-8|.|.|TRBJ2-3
CASSLIRGATQYF
TGTGCCAGCAGCTTAATCAGGGGGGCTACGCAGTATTTT
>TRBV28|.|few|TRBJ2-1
CAIRGWTYNEQFF
TGTGCCATCAGGGGTTGGACCTACAATGAGCAGTTCTTC
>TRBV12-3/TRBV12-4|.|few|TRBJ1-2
CASSLVPTNGYTF
TGTGCCAGCAGTTTAGTGCCCACCAACGGCTACACCTTC
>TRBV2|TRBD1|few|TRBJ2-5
CATSWTGPETQYF
TGTGCCACCTCCTGGACAGGGCCCGAGACCCAGTACTTC
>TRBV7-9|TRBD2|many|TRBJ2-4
CASSFSLAGGGRTKNIQYF
TGTGCCAGCAGCTTCTCCCTAGCGGGGGGAGGTAGGACCAAAAACATTCAGTACTTC
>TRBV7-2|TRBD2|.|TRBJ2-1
CASSLASGSTYNEQFF
TGTGCCAGCAGCTTAGCGAGCGGGAGTACCTACAATGAGCAGTTCTTC
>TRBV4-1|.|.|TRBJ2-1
CASSQVRMGEQFF
TGCGCCAGCAGCCAAGTTAGGATGGGTGAGCAGTTCTTC
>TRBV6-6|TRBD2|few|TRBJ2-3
CASSYRSGRASTDTQYF
TGTGCCAGCAGTTACCGCAGCGGGAGGGCCTCCACAGATACGCAGTATTTT
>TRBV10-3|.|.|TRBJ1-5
CAIGDRDSNQPQHF
TGTGCCATCGGGGATAGGGATAGCAATCAGCCCCAGCATTTT
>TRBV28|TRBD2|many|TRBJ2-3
CASSFTGGPDTQYF
TGTGCCAGCAGTTTCACGGGAGGCCCAGATACGCAGTATTTT
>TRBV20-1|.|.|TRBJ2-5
CSADGQKETQYF
TGCAGTGCTGACGGACAGAAAGAGACCCAGTACTTC
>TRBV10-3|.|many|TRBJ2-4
CAISESPQSGTLKNIQYF
TGTGCCATCAGTGAGTCCCCACAGTCCGGGACTCTAAAAAACATTCAGTACTTC
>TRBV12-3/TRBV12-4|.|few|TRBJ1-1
CASSPVAGTEAFF
TGTGCCAGCAGCCCCGTTGCGGGCACTGAAGCTTTCTTT
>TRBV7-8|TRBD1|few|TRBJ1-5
CASSYGDRGHHQPQHF
TGTGCCAGCAGTTACGGGGACAGGGGGCATCATCAGCCCCAGCATTTT
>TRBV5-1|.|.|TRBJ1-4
CASSSGRTVNEKLFF
TGCGCCAGCAGCTCCGGACGGACTGTTAATGAAAAACTGTTTTTT
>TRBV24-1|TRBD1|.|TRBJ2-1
CATATGQGGYNEQFF
TGTGCCACCGCTACAGGACAGGGGGGCTACAATGAGCAGTTCTTC
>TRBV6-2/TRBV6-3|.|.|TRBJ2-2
CASDEGRGQHRIWELFF
TGTGCCAGCGACGAGGGGAGAGGGCAACACCGGATCTGGGAGCTGTTTTTT
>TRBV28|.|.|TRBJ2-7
CASSLAPMSSYEQYF
TGTGCCAGCAGTTTGGCACCGATGAGCTCCTACGAGCAGTACTTC
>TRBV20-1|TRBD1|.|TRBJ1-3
CSAKTGAGNTIYF
TGCAGTGCCAAGACAGGGGCTGGAAACACCATATATTTT
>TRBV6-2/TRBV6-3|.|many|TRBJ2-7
CASSSLTEQYF
TGTGCCAGCAGCTCCCTTACCGAGCAGTACTTC
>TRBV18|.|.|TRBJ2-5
CASSPLTKETQYF
TGTGCCAGCTCACCACTAACGAAGGAGACCCAGTACTTC
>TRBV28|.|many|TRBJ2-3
CASSLSTATSTDTQYF
TGTGCCAGCAGTTTGTCGACAGCCACTAGCACAGATACGCAGTATTTT
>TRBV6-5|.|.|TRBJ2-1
CASSWRAGNEQFF
TGTGCCAGCAGTTGGAGGGCGGGGAATGAGCAGTTCTTC
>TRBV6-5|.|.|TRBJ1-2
CASSTGLGYTF
TGTGCCAGCAGTACTGGACTTGGCTACACCTTC